This T cell receptor beta chain was recovered during a study of beta chain features in type 1 diabetes. Study observations and caveats: In all four CD4+ subsets, TCRB CDR3 length was significantly, moderately reduced in type 1 diabetes.

Since all of the isolated RNA was reverse transcribed, expressed TCRB transcripts were what got sequenced. Sequencing used immunoSEQ multiplex PCR; TCRdb keeps in-frame clones, though not all of them. This sample has some 290,000 clones, with 20% to 25% found just once. CDR1 is SQVTM, CDR2 ANQGSEA, per germline. V trimming: 5 bases; J trimming: 14 bases; junction bases outside the gene matches: 8. The CDR3 loop spans 12 amino acids. About this clone itself: Its antigen is unknown.

The chain links TRBV29-1 to TRBJ1-3; TRBD1 matches at 11 bases. Sequences were obtained from naive CD4+ T cells from blood. The origin of this receptor is a woman aged 25 to 39 with type 1 diabetes. In DNA form, the CDR3 reads TGCAGCGTTACCGGACAGGGGGCTACGGTATATTTT. Its translation: CSVTGQGATVYF.